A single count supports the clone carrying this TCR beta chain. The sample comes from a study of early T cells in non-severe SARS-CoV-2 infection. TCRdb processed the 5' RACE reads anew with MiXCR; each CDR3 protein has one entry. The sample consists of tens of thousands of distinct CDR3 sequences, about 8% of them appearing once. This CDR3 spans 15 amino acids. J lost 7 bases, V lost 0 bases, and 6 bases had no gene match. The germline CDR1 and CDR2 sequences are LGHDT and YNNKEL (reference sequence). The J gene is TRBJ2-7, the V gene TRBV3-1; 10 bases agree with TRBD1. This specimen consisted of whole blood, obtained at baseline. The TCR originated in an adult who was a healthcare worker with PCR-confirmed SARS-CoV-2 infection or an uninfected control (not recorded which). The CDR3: CASSQEGQGISEQYF. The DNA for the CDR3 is TGTGCCAGCAGCCAAGAGGGACAGGGGATTAGTGAGCAGTACTTC.